The clone carrying this T cell receptor beta chain was picked up many times. The CDR3 extends over 16 amino acids. CDR1 and CDR2 (germline): SGHRS, YFSETQ. V shed 2 bases, J shed 0 bases, and the junction held 4 bases outside the gene matches. The entry originates in a study of CD8 T cells in ankylosing spondylitis. In TCRdb, the 5' RACE reads were re-called with MiXCR into one record per CDR3 protein. The data contain around 160,000 distinct CDR3 sequences, around a tenth of them singletons. Sequencing was done on a sample of blood, either unsorted or a sorted T cell fraction (not recorded which). This receptor was identified in a male donor with ankylosing spondylitis or in good health (not recorded which). J is TRBJ1-4 and V is TRBV5-1; TRBD1 matches at 7 bases. CDR3 DNA: TGCGCCAGCAGCTTAACAGGGGATACAACTAATGAAAAACTGTTTTTT. This translates into CASSLTGDTTNEKLFF.